The next 30 T cell receptor beta chains were all read from a single sample in a study of long-term antiretroviral therapy in people with HIV. Run at survey level, the immunoSEQ assay was version v3.0. Clones were read by immunoSEQ multiplex PCR, and TCRdb kept only the in-frame ones, dropping some. The sample lists 25,000 to 35,000 clones; over 90% were seen once. Sequencing used unsorted PBMCs, obtained 5.3 years after starting antiretroviral therapy. These receptors were collected from a man aged 45-65 years with HIV.

The gene calls are TRBV19 and TRBJ2-2; TRBD2 matches at 14 bases. The CDR3 loop spans 18 amino acids. CDR1 is LNHDA, CDR2 SQIVND, per germline (reference sequence). V was clipped by 5 bases and J by 4 bases; unmatched bases: 9. This chain's CDR3 is CASSPRTSGGQATGELFF. In DNA, the CDR3 is TGTGCCAGTAGTCCCAGGACTAGCGGGGGGCAGGCCACCGGGGAGCTGTTTTTT.

The chain is built from TRBV9 and TRBJ2-3, with D possibly being TRBD2 (6 bases). Trimming stripped 3 bases from V and 1 base from J, with 9 bases between. CDR1 SGDLS and CDR2 YYNGEE come from the germline V gene. This CDR3 has 14 amino acids. CDR3 amino acids: CASSGGGGTDTQYF. CDR3 in DNA: TGTGCCAGCAGCGGGGGCGGGGGCACAGATACGCAGTATTTT.

V and J are TRBV29-1 and TRBJ2-1; TRBD1 matches 10 bases. CDR3 length: 14 residues. Germline CDR1 reads SQVTM; CDR2 reads ANQGSEA. V trimming: 3 bases; J trimming: 4 bases; junction bases outside the gene matches: 3. The CDR3 region is CSVDMGQGYNEQFF. The CDR3 region has the DNA TGCAGCGTTGATATGGGACAGGGGTACAATGAGCAGTTCTTC.

The CDR3 is CASSHGDRDTEAFF. The CDR3 DNA is TGCGCCAGCAGCCATGGGGACAGGGACACTGAAGCTTTCTTT. The rearrangement uses TRBV4-3 and TRBJ1-1, with 9 positions matching TRBD1. The CDR3 runs 14 residues. Germline V lookup: CDR1 LGHNA, CDR2 YSLEER. V trimming: 3 bases; J trimming: 3 bases; junction bases outside the gene matches: 2.

The V gene is TRBV10-3, the J gene TRBJ2-7; possibly TRBD1 or TRBD2 for D (5 bases each). Trimming took off 6 bases at V and 1 base at J, with 13 bases between the two ends. Per the germline V gene, CDR1 is ENHRY and CDR2 is SYGVKD. CDR3 length: 14 amino acids. The CDR3 reads CAIRQSGASYEQYF. The CDR3 DNA reads as TGTGCCATCAGACAGTCCGGGGCGTCCTACGAGCAGTACTTC.

This chain links TRBV19 with TRBJ1-5, with TRBD1 as a possible D gene (6 bases). The CDR3 is made up of 15 amino acids. Germline-derived CDR1 and CDR2 are LNHDA and SQIVND (reference sequence). The ends were cut back, 7 bases at V and 2 bases at J, with 15 bases in the middle. The chain's CDR3 is CASTQAQGGNQPQHF. In nucleotides, the CDR3 is TGTGCCAGTACCCAGGCACAGGGTGGCAATCAGCCCCAGCATTTT.

The chain joins TRBV30 to TRBJ1-2; possibly TRBD1 for D (5 bases). Trimming removed 1 base at V and 2 bases at J, with 14 bases between. Germline V gene lookup returns CDR1 GTSNPN and CDR2 SVGIG (reference sequence). The length of the CDR3 is 15 residues. CDR3 sequence (DNA): TGTGCCTGGAGTGAAGGGGTAGGGTTGAACTATGGCTACACCTTC. This translates into CAWSEGVGLNYGYTF.

The chain is built from TRBV30 and TRBJ2-7; TRBD1 is a possible D gene (6 bases). The CDR3 sequence is 12 residues long. Germline CDR1 and CDR2: GTSNPN and SVGIG (reference sequence). V lost 2 bases and J 3 bases, leaving 8 bases between the germline ends. CDR3 DNA sequence: TGTGCCTGGAGTACAGGGAACTACGAGCAGTACTTC. Protein product: CAWSTGNYEQYF.

The rearrangement uses TRBV11-2 and TRBJ2-1; possibly TRBD2 for D (5 bases). V was trimmed by 1 base and J by 0 bases, leaving 10 bases between them. Per the germline V gene, CDR1 is SGHAT and CDR2 is FQNNGV. The CDR3 runs to 16 residues. CDR3 sequence (DNA): TGTGCCAGCAGCTTAGTTAGCGCCCGCTCCTACAATGAGCAGTTCTTC. This translates into CASSLVSARSYNEQFF. Full variable domain (missing parts from reference TRBV11-2 and TRBJ2-1): EAGVAQSPRYKIIEKRQSVAFWCNPISGHATLYWYQQILGQGPKLLIQFQNNGVVDDSQLPKDRFSAERLKGVDSTLKIQPAKLEDSAVYLCASSLVSARSYNEQFFGPGTRLTVL.

The count of this clone is one. This chain uses TRBV9 with TRBJ2-3, with 16 bases fitting TRBD2. Germline V lookup: CDR1 SGDLS, CDR2 YYNGEE. This CDR3 spans 19 amino acids. The ends lost 2 bases at V and 4 bases at J; junction bases unmatched: 10. CDR3 in DNA: TGTGCCAGCAGCGTCCGATTGGGACTAGCGGGGGGGCCTTCAGATACGCAGTATTTT. Translation: CASSVRLGLAGGPSDTQYF.

The chain employs TRBV6-5 and TRBJ1-1, with a tentative D call TRBD1 (6 bases). The V gene lost 7 bases and the J gene lost 6 bases, with 15 bases spanning the gap. CDR1 is MNHEY and CDR2 is SVGAGI in the germline V gene. The CDR3 is 13 amino acids. CDR3 in amino acids: CASNPQGRAEAFF. The CDR3 DNA follows: TGTGCCAGCAATCCACAGGGTCGCGCTGAAGCTTTCTTT.

This clone was seen once. This chain links TRBV5-6 with TRBJ1-3, with TRBD1 matching over 8 bases. CDR1 SGHDT and CDR2 YYEEEE come from the germline V gene. CDR3 length equals 13 residues. Germline trimming cut 9 bases from V and 3 bases from J; bases unmatched to any gene: 5. The CDR3 DNA sequence: TGTGCCACCTCCGACAGGGGTGGAAACACCATATATTTT. It encodes CATSDRGGNTIYF.

This clone was counted once. The gene calls are TRBV30 and TRBJ1-2; D perhaps matches TRBD1 (5 bases). Trimming took 4 bases from V and 2 from J, leaving 11 bases between them. CDR1 GTSNPN and CDR2 SVGIG come from the germline V gene (reference sequence). The CDR3 extends over 13 amino acids. CDR3 sequence: CAWTRAENYGYTF. The CDR3 DNA reads TGTGCCTGGACCAGGGCGGAGAACTATGGCTACACCTTC.

The rearrangement uses TRBV11-2 and TRBJ1-2; possibly TRBD1 for D (5 bases). Trimming removed 5 bases from V and 4 bases from J, with 14 bases in between. This CDR3 contains 14 residues. The V gene's germline CDR1 is SGHAT and CDR2 FQNNGV. The CDR3 is CASSPKSGGYGYTF. The CDR3 nucleotides are TGTGCCAGCAGCCCCAAATCCGGGGGCTATGGCTACACCTTC.

V usage is TRBV6-6 and J usage is TRBJ2-1; D tentatively fits TRBD1 or TRBD2 (5 bases each). The CDR3 consists of 14 residues. The ends were cut back, 0 bases at V and 9 bases at J, with 12 bases in the middle. Germline values: CDR1 MNHNY, CDR2 SVGAGI (reference sequence). The CDR3 is CASSYSAMGVEQFF. The DNA for the CDR3 is TGTGCCAGCAGTTACTCCGCAATGGGGGTTGAGCAGTTCTTC.

This clone appeared once. The chain combines TRBV27 with TRBJ2-3; D ambiguous. Germline-derived CDR1 and CDR2 are MNHEY and SMNVEV (reference sequence). Trimming stripped 8 bases from V and 2 bases from J, with 17 bases between. This CDR3 has 15 residues. CDR3 protein: CASSMGPPSTDTQYF. For the CDR3, the DNA is TGTGCCAGCTCAATGGGTCCCCCCTCCACAGATACGCAGTATTTT.

CDR3 amino acids: CATSRVGQGPGNTIYF. CDR3 DNA sequence: TGTGCCACCAGCAGAGTCGGCCAGGGGCCTGGAAACACCATATATTTT. The chain has TRBV15 and TRBJ1-3; D perhaps matches TRBD1 (6 bases). The germline V and J ends were trimmed by 1 base and 2 bases, with 12 bases remaining between them. The germline gives CDR1 LNHNV, CDR2 YYDKDF (reference sequence). This CDR3 has 16 amino acids.

The J gene is TRBJ1-5, the V gene TRBV4-3; D is unresolved. The CDR3 is 15 residues long. Between the trimmed V and J ends, which lost 0 bases and 2 bases, there was a span of 8 bases. The germline V gene has CDR1 LGHNA and CDR2 YSLEER. The CDR3 region is CASSQDEWGNQPQHF. DNA of the CDR3: TGCGCCAGCAGCCAAGATGAATGGGGCAATCAGCCCCAGCATTTT.

This chain links TRBV6-1 with TRBJ1-1; weak D call: TRBD1 (6 bases). CDR3 size: 14 residues. V was shortened by 6 bases and J by 6 bases, with 17 bases between the two germline ends. Germline V gene lookup returns CDR1 MNHNS and CDR2 SASEGT. The CDR3 protein is CASSLQGPGAEAFF. As DNA, the CDR3 is TGTGCCAGCAGCCTTCAGGGGCCTGGCGCTGAAGCTTTCTTT.

The chain links TRBV19 to TRBJ2-7; the match to TRBD2 covers 7 bases. The germline CDR1 and CDR2 sequences are LNHDA and SQIVND (reference sequence). CDR3 length: 14 residues. The J segment lost 2 bases and the V segment lost 4 bases, leaving 5 bases of the junction unmatched. In DNA, the CDR3 is TGTGCCAGTAGTAGGCTAGCGGATACCTACGAGCAGTACTTC. Translated: CASSRLADTYEQYF.

V usage is TRBV29-1 and J usage is TRBJ2-7; the D gene is possibly TRBD1 (5 bases). The V gene's germline CDR1 is SQVTM and CDR2 ANQGSEA. CDR3 size: 14 residues. With 1 base removed from V and 3 bases from J, the gap between germline ends came to 13 bases. The CDR3 sequence is CSVEGLQTDYEQYF. The CDR3 DNA is TGCAGCGTTGAAGGCCTACAGACAGACTACGAGCAGTACTTC.

The chain has TRBV30 and TRBJ1-2; D might be TRBD1 (5 bases). CDR3 size: 12 residues. CDR1 and CDR2 from the germline V gene are GTSNPN and SVGIG (reference sequence). Trimming removed 1 base from V and 6 bases from J, with 9 bases in between. DNA of the CDR3: TGTGCCTGGAGTGGTGGGGCCGATGGCTACACCTTC. Amino acids: CAWSGGADGYTF.

The chain employs TRBV18 and TRBJ1-2, with D maybe TRBD1 (6 bases). The germline V and J ends were trimmed by 2 bases and 4 bases, with 11 bases remaining between them. The CDR3 consists of 14 residues. Germline V gives CDR1 KGHSH, CDR2 LQKENI. The CDR3 region is CASSPKGTPYGYTF. CDR3 sequence (DNA): TGTGCCAGCTCACCAAAGGGGACACCCTATGGCTACACCTTC.

The gene calls are TRBV10-1 and TRBJ1-4, with a weak D call TRBD1 (5 bases). The CDR3 spans 12 residues. V lost 0 bases and J lost 9, with 5 bases in between. The germline V gene encodes CDR1 WNHNN and CDR2 SYGVQD (reference sequence). The CDR3, as DNA: TGCGCCAGCAGTGAGTCGGGACAAAAACTGTTTTTT. Its protein product is CASSESGQKLFF.

This rearrangement joins TRBV10-2 to TRBJ2-7; 7 positions match TRBD1. V trimming: 8 bases; J trimming: 3 bases; junction bases outside the gene matches: 7. CDR3 size: 13 residues. Germline lookup yields CDR1 WSHSY and CDR2 SAAADI. The CDR3 region is CASHPQGIYEQYF. DNA of the CDR3: TGCGCCAGCCATCCACAGGGGATCTACGAGCAGTACTTC.

This clone occurred once. This chain links TRBV30 with TRBJ2-2; D is uncertain. The CDR3 consists of 16 residues. Germline CDR1 reads GTSNPN; CDR2 reads SVGIG (reference sequence). Trimming stripped 5 bases from V and 0 bases from J, with 16 bases between. In DNA, the CDR3 is TGTGCCTGGGACCTATCTGGCGGCGCGAACACCGGGGAGCTGTTTTTT. As protein: CAWDLSGGANTGELFF.

This clone was seen only once. The V and J genes are TRBV5-4 and TRBJ2-7, with 9 bases aligning to TRBD1. The CDR3 has 15 amino acids. The germline gives CDR1 SGHNT, CDR2 YYREEE (reference sequence). Trimming cost V 4 bases and J 5 bases; bases outside gene matches: 10. CDR3 sequence: CASSRAGTGPDEQYF. The CDR3 nucleotides are TGTGCCAGCAGCCGAGCCGGGACAGGGCCCGACGAGCAGTACTTC.

Concerning this clone: The junction departs from germline at one end; a sequencing error may be responsible. This sequence joins TRBV5-4 and TRBJ2-6; no clear D. From germline, CDR1 is SGHNT and CDR2 YYREEE (reference sequence). CDR3 length equals 17 residues. The CDR3 bases are TGTGCCAGCAGTCCTGAGGCTACGGGCTCTGGGACCAACGTCCTGACTTTC. Translation: CASSPEATGSGTNVLTF.

V gene TRBV28 combines with J gene TRBJ1-5; D perhaps matches TRBD1 (5 bases). The CDR3 totals 12 residues. Germline CDR1 MDHEN, CDR2 SYDVKM. V was clipped by 5 bases and J by 7 bases, with 9 bases between them. CDR3 region: CASSARVQPQHF. CDR3 DNA: TGTGCCAGCAGTGCCAGGGTACAGCCCCAGCATTTT.

This clone was recorded once. The chain has TRBV21-1 and TRBJ1-6. TRBV21-1 is a known pseudogene. The CDR3 covers 15 residues. The CDR3 DNA sequence: TGTGCCAGCAGCAAAGAGCCGGGGCGGAATTCACCCCTCCACTTT. Its protein product is CASSKEPGRNSPLHF.